Sequencing of this T cell receptor (beta chain) was carried out in a study of cytomegalovirus exposure and HLA in healthy donors. Study as a whole: Among roughly 180 million T cells, an earlier analysis found about 100 million unique TCR beta sequences. Whole-study findings and limits: Information on immune exposure was restricted to one variable (CMV serostatus).

The study ran its PCR with 60 Vbeta and 13 Jbeta primers. Libraries were prepared by immunoSEQ multiplex PCR; TCRdb keeps only in-frame clonotypes and omits some of them. The sample yields tens of thousands of clones, 80% seen once. With respect to this clone: Its antigen remains unknown.

Looked up from germline, CDR1 is KGHSH and CDR2 is LQKENI. The CDR3 extends over 15 amino acids. V gave up 6 bases and J gave up 2 bases, with 16 bases separating them. V and J are TRBV18 and TRBJ2-5; a weak D match, TRBD1 (6 bases). The clonotype originates from a male donor in good health and CMV-seronegative. What was sequenced was PBMCs. The CDR3 reads CASSDERTEQETQYF. The DNA of the CDR3 is TGTGCCAGCTCGGACGAAAGGACAGAGCAAGAGACCCAGTACTTC.